These 18 T cell receptor beta chains came from one sample sequenced in a study of shared clonotypes between healthy human individuals (dated by TCRdb to 2019 to 2021). The library was obtained by the immunoSEQ multiplex PCR assay. Held by TCRdb, this immuneACCESS table contains in-frame sequences only and omits some clones. Under half of the omission traces to an unresolved V gene where checked; the cause of the rest is unknown. The sample contains about 490,000 clones, 76% of them found a single time. The ten biggest clones cover about an eighth of the sample. Sequenced: PBMCs. These receptors all come from a woman in her forties in good health. Some clones in this sample may be carry-over from other donors' samples.

The table lists this clone with a few counts. The DNA of the CDR3 is TGCGCCAGCAGCTTTCTCAGTCCGAACACTGAAGCTTTCTTT. Protein product: CASSFLSPNTEAFF. This sequence joins TRBV5-1 and TRBJ1-1; no clear D gene. CDR3 length equals 14 residues. Germline-derived CDR1 and CDR2 are SGHRS and YFSETQ. Deletions cut 2 bases from V and 1 base from J, with 9 bases between.

About this clone itself: An end of the junction differs from the germline gene, which may be a read error. The chain carries TRBV4-2 and TRBJ2-7; tentatively, D is TRBD1 (5 bases). The CDR3 extends over 15 amino acids. Germline V gene lookup returns CDR1 LGHNA and CDR2 YNFKEQ. The CDR3: CASSHNIETAYGQYF. CDR3 nucleotide sequence: TGTGCCAGCAGCCACAACATTGAGACAGCCTACGGGCAGTACTTC.

The rearrangement links TRBV19 to TRBJ2-7; D gene ambiguous. CDR3 length: 14 amino acids. Germline CDR1 and CDR2: LNHDA and SQIVND (reference sequence). Deletions cut 4 bases from V and 0 bases from J, with 10 bases between. The CDR3 coding sequence is TGTGCCAGTAGTAAGGACGGGTCCTCCTACGAGCAGTACTTC. Residues: CASSKDGSSYEQYF.

The chain joins TRBV7-2 to TRBJ2-2; 10 bases agree with TRBD2. Trimming removed 7 bases from V and 1 base from J; junction bases left unmatched: 3. There are 15 residues in the CDR3. CDR1 is SGHTA and CDR2 is FQGNSA in the germline V gene. In nucleotides, the CDR3 is TGTGCCAGCAACATAGCGGGAGGGAACACCGGGGAGCTGTTTTTT. This translates into CASNIAGGNTGELFF.

The chain links TRBV5-4 to TRBJ2-2; no clear D. Between the trimmed V and J ends, which lost 6 bases and 0 bases, there was a span of 15 bases. CDR3 length: 16 residues. From germline, CDR1 is SGHNT and CDR2 YYREEE (reference sequence). CDR3 protein: CASNNRAASNTGELFF. CDR3 nucleotide sequence: TGTGCCAGCAACAACCGGGCGGCCTCGAACACCGGGGAGCTGTTTTTT.

The V call is TRBV19, the J call TRBJ1-5; D uncertain. CDR1 LNHDA and CDR2 SQIVND come from the germline V gene (reference sequence). The V end lost 5 bases, the J end lost 2 bases, and 10 bases lay between the germline ends. The length of the CDR3 is 14 residues. The CDR3 spells CASSPSGGNQPQHF. The CDR3, as DNA: TGTGCCAGTAGTCCCTCAGGTGGCAATCAGCCCCAGCATTTT.

This clone was seen ten or more times. The V call is TRBV2, the J call TRBJ1-2, with TRBD1 matching over 7 bases. CDR3 length: 13 amino acids. V lost 4 bases and J lost 7; bases outside the gene matches: 6. Germline CDR1 and CDR2: SNHLY and FYNNEI. CDR3 coding DNA: TGTGCCAGCAGTGTAACAGGGGCGGGTGGCTACACCTTC. As protein: CASSVTGAGGYTF.

A word on this clone: A much larger clone lies one base from this, so it may be a read error. The chain links TRBV5-1 to TRBJ1-1, with 8 bases identical to TRBD1. Germline CDR1 SGHRS, CDR2 YFSETQ. This CDR3 has 15 residues. Losses at the gene ends were 3 bases for V and 5 bases for J; bases not matched to a gene: 9. This CDR3 reads CASSYRTGPSTEAFF. The CDR3 bases are TGCGCCAGCAGCTACCGGACAGGGCCATCGACTGAAGCTTTCTTT.

The CDR3 bases are TGTGCCAGCAAAGGTCGAGCGGTGACCGGGGAGCTGTTTTTT. Amino acids: CASKGRAVTGELFF. V gene TRBV2 combines with J gene TRBJ2-2; maybe TRBD2 (5 bases). V was shortened by 7 bases and J by 5 bases, with 14 bases between the two germline ends. Germline CDR1 and CDR2: SNHLY and FYNNEI. The CDR3 spans 14 residues.

The CDR3 DNA is TGTGCCAGCAGTGGGACAGGGAATCAGCCCCAGCATTTT. This gives the protein CASSGTGNQPQHF. The rearrangement links TRBV6-1 to TRBJ1-5, with 8 bases lining up with TRBD1. Trimming cost V 4 bases and J 4 bases; bases outside gene matches: 0. This CDR3 has 13 amino acids. Germline V gene lookup returns CDR1 MNHNS and CDR2 SASEGT.

The V call is TRBV5-3, the J call TRBJ2-7; TRBD1 might be the D (7 bases). TRBV5-3 is given ORF status, its function remaining uncertain. Trimming left V 4 bases short and J 5 bases short, with 22 bases between. CDR3 size: 16 residues. The CDR3 spells CARSSLGAGGRDEQYF. CDR3 bases: TGTGCCAGAAGCAGCCTGGGGGCAGGGGGGCGCGACGAGCAGTACTTC.

The chain carries TRBV6-5 and TRBJ2-7; 13 nucleotides line up with TRBD2. V dropped 4 bases and J dropped 5; count of bases not matched to a gene: 5. Germline V CDR1 and CDR2: MNHEY, SVGAGI. CDR3 length: 15 residues. CDR3 DNA: TGTGCCAGCAGTTGGACTAGCGGGGGCCTTCACGAGCAGTACTTC. This translates into CASSWTSGGLHEQYF.

Remarks on this clone: Other DNA sequences in the sample encode the same CDR3. The chain carries TRBV5-1 and TRBJ1-1; TRBD1 is a possible D gene (5 bases). The germline V gene has CDR1 SGHRS and CDR2 YFSETQ. There are 13 residues in the CDR3. V lost 1 base and J lost 4, with 8 bases in between. This chain's CDR3 is CASSLRGGTEAFF. DNA for the CDR3: TGCGCCAGCAGCTTGCGCGGGGGCACTGAAGCTTTCTTT.

The V gene is TRBV6-6, the J gene TRBJ2-7; 10 nucleotides line up with TRBD1. Trimming took 6 bases from V and 6 from J; bases not matched to a gene: 5. The CDR3 loop spans 13 amino acids. Germline CDR1 and CDR2: MNHNY and SVGAGI (reference sequence). CDR3 coding DNA: TGTGCCAGCAGGACAGGGGGCATCGCCGAGCAGTACTTC. Translating gives CASRTGGIAEQYF.

The genes are TRBV7-7 and TRBJ2-2; tentative D call: TRBD2 (6 bases). Trimming shortened V by 6 bases and J by 1 base, and 9 bases separated the two germline ends. The CDR3 runs to 14 residues. Germline V CDR1 and CDR2: SSHAT, FNYEAQ (reference sequence). CDR3 amino acids: CASRASENTGELFF. CDR3 bases: TGTGCCAGCAGAGCTAGCGAGAACACCGGGGAGCTGTTTTTT.

The table lists this clone with a few counts. The rearrangement links TRBV5-1 to TRBJ1-1; no reliable D call. The CDR3 consists of 13 residues. V was clipped by 4 bases and J by 1 base, with 8 bases between them. Germline CDR1 is SGHRS and CDR2 is YFSETQ. CDR3 sequence reads: CASSVETNTEAFF. CDR3 DNA sequence: TGCGCCAGCAGCGTGGAGACGAACACTGAAGCTTTCTTT.

The genes are TRBV7-3 and TRBJ2-7, with D hard to call. V gave up 5 bases and J gave up 9 bases, with 17 bases separating them. There are 13 residues in the CDR3. Germline CDR1 is SGHTA and CDR2 is FQGTGA. Here the CDR3 DNA reads TGTGCCAGCAGCCAATCGGCTTTCTCGGCGCAGTACTTC. Amino acid sequence: CASSQSAFSAQYF.

The rearrangement joins TRBV9 to TRBJ1-3; D is unclear. From germline, CDR1 is SGDLS and CDR2 YYNGEE. The CDR3 runs to 15 residues. Trimming left V 1 base short and J 1 base short, with 9 bases between. For the CDR3, the DNA is TGTGCCAGCAGCGTAATGGGAGGATCTGGAAACACCATATATTTT. This translates into CASSVMGGSGNTIYF.